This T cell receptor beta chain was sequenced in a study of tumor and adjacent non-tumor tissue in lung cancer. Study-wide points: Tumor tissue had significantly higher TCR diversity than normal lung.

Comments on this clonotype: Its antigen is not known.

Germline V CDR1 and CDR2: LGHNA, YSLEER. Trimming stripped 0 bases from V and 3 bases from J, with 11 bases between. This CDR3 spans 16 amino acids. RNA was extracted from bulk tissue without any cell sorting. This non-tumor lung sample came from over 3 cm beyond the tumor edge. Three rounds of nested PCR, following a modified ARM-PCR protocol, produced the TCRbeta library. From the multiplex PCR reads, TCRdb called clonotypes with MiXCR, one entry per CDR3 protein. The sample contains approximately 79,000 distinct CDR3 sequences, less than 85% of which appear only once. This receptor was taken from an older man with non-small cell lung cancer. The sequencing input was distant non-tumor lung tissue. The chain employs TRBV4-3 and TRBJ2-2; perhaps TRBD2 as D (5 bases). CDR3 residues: CASSQEAGRHTGELFF. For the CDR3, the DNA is TGCGCCAGCAGCCAAGAGGCGGGTCGACACACCGGGGAGCTGTTTTTT.